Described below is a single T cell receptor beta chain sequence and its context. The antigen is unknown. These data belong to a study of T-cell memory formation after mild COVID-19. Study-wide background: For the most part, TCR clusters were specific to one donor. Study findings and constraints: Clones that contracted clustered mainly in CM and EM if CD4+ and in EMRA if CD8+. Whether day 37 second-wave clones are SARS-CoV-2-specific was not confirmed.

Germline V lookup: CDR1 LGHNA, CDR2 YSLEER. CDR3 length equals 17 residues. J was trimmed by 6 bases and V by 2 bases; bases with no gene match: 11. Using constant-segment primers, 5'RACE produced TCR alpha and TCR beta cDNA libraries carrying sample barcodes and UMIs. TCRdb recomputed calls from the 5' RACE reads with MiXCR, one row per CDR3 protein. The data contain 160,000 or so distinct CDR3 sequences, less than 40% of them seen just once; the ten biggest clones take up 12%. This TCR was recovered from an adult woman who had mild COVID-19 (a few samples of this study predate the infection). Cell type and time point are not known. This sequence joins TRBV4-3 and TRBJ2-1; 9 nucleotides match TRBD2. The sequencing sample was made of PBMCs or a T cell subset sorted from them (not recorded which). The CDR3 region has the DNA TGCGCCAGCAGCCAAAACGGACTAGCGTCGGGAAGCAATGAGCAGTTCTTC. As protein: CASSQNGLASGSNEQFF.